These 15 T cell receptor beta chains came from one sample sequenced in a study of CD8+CD57+ T cells in acquired aplastic anemia. Profiling of TCR beta VDJ combinations and CDR3 sequences used genomic DNA as template. TCRdb reprocessed the reads via MiXCR and lists one record per CDR3 protein. Altogether approximately 98,000 distinct CDR3 sequences are present, around 50% being singletons, with the ten largest covering 25% to 35%. Sequenced input: sorted CD4+, CD8+, or CD8+CD57+ T cells (not recorded which) from PBMCs. The receptors come from a human donor in good health, serving as a control.

This clonotype has only a few counts. A much larger clonotype is one base distant, so this may be a read error. The chain recombines TRBV4-1 with TRBJ1-1; D not resolved. This CDR3 has 12 residues. Germline-derived CDR1 and CDR2 are MGHRA and YSYEKL. In DNA, the CDR3 is TGCGCCCGCAGCGACACGGACACTGAAGCTTTCTTT. Its translation: CARSDTDTEAFF.

This clonotype has ten or more counts. The V gene is TRBV19, the J gene TRBJ1-5; D is undetermined. This CDR3 region has 14 residues. Looked up from germline, CDR1 is LNHDA and CDR2 is SQIVND (reference sequence). V dropped 7 bases and J dropped 4 bases, with 14 bases sitting between them. CDR3 DNA sequence: TGTGCCAGTACCATTCTGGGAGGGAATCAGCCCCAGCATTTT. This sequence encodes CASTILGGNQPQHF.

This clonotype showed up many times. The chain employs TRBV7-3 and TRBJ1-5; no clear D gene. The V gene lost 5 bases and the J gene lost 3 bases, with 11 bases spanning the gap. The CDR3 contains 14 residues. Germline V gene lookup returns CDR1 SGHTA and CDR2 FQGTGA. The CDR3 sequence: CASSPMDFNQPQHF. The CDR3 nucleotides read TGTGCCAGCAGCCCTATGGACTTCAATCAGCCCCAGCATTTT.

The chain has TRBV20-1 and TRBJ1-5; 7 bases fit TRBD1. V shed 1 base, J shed 6 bases, and the junction held 12 bases outside the gene matches. Germline V CDR1 and CDR2: DFQATT, SNEGSKA (reference sequence). This CDR3 is 16 amino acids long. The CDR3 here is CSARGVRGISAQPQHF. The CDR3 nucleotides are TGCAGTGCTAGAGGGGTCAGGGGGATTAGCGCTCAGCCCCAGCATTTT.

CDR3 DNA sequence: TGTGCCAGCAACGGACAGGGGGTGAGCACTGAAGCTTTCTTT. The encoded protein is CASNGQGVSTEAFF. The chain combines TRBV9 with TRBJ1-1, with 10 bases lining up with TRBD1. The V segment lost 6 bases and the J segment 4 bases; nucleotides outside the gene matches: 6. The CDR3 sequence is 14 residues long. CDR1 is SGDLS, CDR2 YYNGEE, per germline.

The chain joins TRBV6-1 to TRBJ2-3; 10 bases are a match to TRBD2. V lost 5 bases, J lost 6 bases, and 8 bases stayed unmatched. The CDR3 runs 15 residues. Germline loops: CDR1 MNHNS, CDR2 SASEGT. Here the CDR3 DNA reads TGTGCCAGCAGTAGGGAGCGGGAGGGCCTCGATACGCAGTATTTT. It specifies CASSREREGLDTQYF.

This clonotype was observed a few times. The rearrangement uses TRBV10-3 and TRBJ2-5; 9 nucleotides agree with TRBD2. Germline V gene data show CDR1 as ENHRY and CDR2 as SYGVKD. V lost 2 bases, J lost 10 bases, and 11 bases stayed unmatched. The CDR3 contains 15 residues. The DNA for the CDR3 is TGTGCCATCAGTGAGCCCTCGACTAGCGGCATTCACCAGTACTTC. Its protein product is CAISEPSTSGIHQYF.

This CDR3 is CAWSVRLGGGYTF. Here the CDR3 DNA reads TGTGCCTGGAGTGTACGTTTGGGGGGAGGCTACACCTTC. V gene TRBV30 combines with J gene TRBJ1-2, with D tentatively TRBD1 (5 bases). CDR1 and CDR2 (germline): GTSNPN, SVGIG (reference sequence). V gave up 0 bases and J gave up 8 bases, with 13 bases separating them. The CDR3 length is 13 residues.

Turning to this clonotype: The junction departs from the called germline gene at one end, perhaps through a read error. The V gene is TRBV14, the J gene TRBJ1-1; no reliable D call. This CDR3 contains 15 residues. The germline V gene has CDR1 SGHDN and CDR2 FVKESK. CDR3 amino acids: CASSQGKGMNAEAFF. The CDR3 DNA sequence: TGTGCCAGCAGCCAAGGCAAGGGAATGAACGCTGAAGCTTTCTTT.

The V call is TRBV9, the J call TRBJ1-6; 7 bases align to TRBD1. Looked up from germline, CDR1 is SGDLS and CDR2 is YYNGEE. The CDR3 runs 16 residues. The trim removed 4 bases at V and 8 bases at J, leaving 12 bases unmatched. CDR3 region: CASSTFRTGLHSPLHF. The CDR3 coding sequence is TGTGCCAGCAGCACCTTTCGGACAGGCCTCCATTCACCCCTCCACTTT.

The J gene is TRBJ2-1, the V gene TRBV11-2; the D is unclear. CDR1 is SGHAT and CDR2 is FQNNGV in the germline V gene. The CDR3 is made up of 15 amino acids. Trimming pared 3 bases from V and 1 base from J, leaving 10 bases between. The CDR3: CASSLTGISYNEQFF. The CDR3 bases are TGTGCCAGCAGCTTGACGGGTATTTCCTACAATGAGCAGTTCTTC.

CDR3 sequence reads: CASSLSEGETQYF. CDR3 coding DNA: TGTGCCAGCAGCTTGTCGGAGGGCGAGACCCAGTACTTC. This chain joins TRBV7-9 and TRBJ2-5; the D gene is possibly TRBD2 (6 bases). Trimming took off 3 bases at V and 5 bases at J, with 10 bases between the two ends. Germline V gives CDR1 SEHNR, CDR2 FQNEAQ (reference sequence). The CDR3 sequence is 13 residues long.

This clonotype was observed many times. The chain links TRBV4-3 to TRBJ1-1, with a possible D match to TRBD1 (5 bases). The V and J ends lost 4 bases and 6 bases respectively, with 18 bases between them. Germline CDR1 reads LGHNA; CDR2 reads YSLEER. CDR3 size: 15 residues. The CDR3 nucleotides are TGCGCCAGCAGCCCAACCGGGGTAGGGGTTGCTGAAGCTTTCTTT. It yields the protein CASSPTGVGVAEAFF.

V gene TRBV7-2 combines with J gene TRBJ1-2; D remains ambiguous. Germline-derived CDR1 and CDR2 are SGHTA and FQGNSA. Deletions cut 7 bases from V and 1 base from J, with 10 bases between. The CDR3 is 13 residues long. Written as DNA, the CDR3 is TGTGCCAGCAATCTGGGGTTTAACTATGGCTACACCTTC. Residues: CASNLGFNYGYTF.

In the case of this clonotype: Since no conserved phenylalanine or tryptophan closes the CDR3, a read error is the likely cause. V usage is TRBV5-6 and J usage is TRBJ1-2, with TRBD1 as a possible D gene (5 bases). Germline CDR1 SGHDT, CDR2 YYEEEE. The CDR3 extends over 14 amino acids. The ends were cut back, 1 base at V and 4 bases at J, with 11 bases in the middle. The CDR3, as DNA: TGTGCCAGCAGCTTGACGGCAGGGAGCTATGGCTACACCATT. This sequence encodes CASSLTAGSYGYTI.